These 26 T cell receptor beta chains were sequenced from one sample in a study of blood T cell repertoires in COVID-19. Sequenced by immunoSEQ multiplex PCR; TCRdb stores in-frame clones only, minus some. The sample shows over 85,000 clones, approximately 90% of them seen only once. Sequencing was done on a sample of peripheral blood. The source of these receptors is a human donor with active COVID-19. The donor label of this sample is uncertain.

The rearrangement uses TRBV10-2 and TRBJ2-1; weak D call: TRBD2 (7 bases). CDR1 WSHSY and CDR2 SAAADI come from the germline V gene. Trimming removed 6 bases at V and 9 bases at J, with 21 bases between. The CDR3 contains 15 residues. The CDR3 is CASSAGGRGTAEQFF. The CDR3 bases are TGCGCCAGCAGCGCCGGGGGGAGGGGGACGGCTGAGCAGTTCTTC.

Written as DNA, the CDR3 is TGTGCCAGCACCTCCCGGGACAAGGCAACTAATAATTCACCCCTCCACTTT. Translation: CASTSRDKATNNSPLHF. The chain employs TRBV5-4 and TRBJ1-6; possibly TRBD1 for D (6 bases). CDR3 length: 17 residues. With 6 bases removed from V and 5 bases from J, the gap between germline ends came to 21 bases. CDR1 and CDR2 from the germline V gene are SGHNT and YYREEE (reference sequence).

The genes are TRBV7-3 and TRBJ2-7; 8 nucleotides line up with TRBD1. Germline assignment: CDR1 SGHTA and CDR2 FQGTGA. The CDR3 runs 16 residues. The junction had 7 bases not matched to a gene; V was cut back by 0 bases and J by 3 bases. CDR3 sequence: CASSLTGGTGSYEQYF. The CDR3 DNA reads TGTGCCAGCAGCTTAACTGGCGGGACAGGAAGCTACGAGCAGTACTTC.

This clone was seen only a few times. The rearrangement uses TRBV11-2 and TRBJ1-1; D is undetermined. The length of the CDR3 is 12 residues. Germline V gene data show CDR1 as SGHAT and CDR2 as FQNNGV. Between the trimmed V and J ends, which lost 2 bases and 5 bases, there was a span of 6 bases. For the CDR3, the DNA is TGTGCCAGCAGCTTAAGCGGGACTGAAGCTTTCTTT. Translated, it gives CASSLSGTEAFF. Full variable domain (remainder filled in from reference TRBV11-2 and TRBJ1-1): EAGVAQSPRYKIIEKRQSVAFWCNPISGHATLYWYQQILGQGPKLLIQFQNNGVVDDSQLPKDRFSAERLKGVDSTLKIQPAKLEDSAVYLCASSLSGTEAFFGQGTRLTVV.

The chain employs TRBV5-6 and TRBJ1-2, with TRBD1 identical over 12 bases. Germline values: CDR1 SGHDT, CDR2 YYEEEE. V was clipped by 3 bases and J by 8 bases; unmatched bases: 5. This CDR3 is 14 amino acids long. The CDR3 reads CASSYWGQGAGYTF. The CDR3 DNA sequence: TGTGCCAGCAGCTACTGGGGACAGGGGGCCGGCTACACCTTC.

The gene calls are TRBV7-2 and TRBJ2-5, with D hard to call. The CDR3 sequence is 14 residues long. Germline CDR1 SGHTA, CDR2 FQGNSA. V lost 1 base and J lost 2, with 8 bases in between. The CDR3 DNA sequence: TGTGCCAGCAGCTTAGGCTTACAGCAAGAGACCCAGTACTTC. It translates to CASSLGLQQETQYF.

V usage is TRBV7-6 and J usage is TRBJ2-3, with 7 bases aligning to TRBD1. The CDR3 is 15 residues long. V was clipped by 5 bases and J by 0 bases; unmatched bases: 5. Germline CDR1 SGHVS, CDR2 FNYEAQ. This chain's CDR3 is CASSPGQTSTDTQYF. In DNA, the CDR3 is TGTGCCAGCAGCCCGGGACAGACAAGCACAGATACGCAGTATTTT.

V is TRBV2 and J is TRBJ1-1; 8 bases agree with TRBD1. CDR1 SNHLY and CDR2 FYNNEI come from the germline V gene. J lost 6 bases, V lost 5 bases, and 8 bases had no gene match. The CDR3 consists of 14 residues. CDR3 coding DNA: TGTGCCAGCAGTCTTCAGGGGGCGAAAGCTGAAGCTTTCTTT. It encodes CASSLQGAKAEAFF.

This clone was detected once. This sequence joins TRBV6-5 and TRBJ1-4; D gene ambiguous. The germline gives CDR1 MNHEY, CDR2 SVGAGI. Trimming removed 6 bases at V and 3 bases at J, with 11 bases between. This CDR3 region has 14 residues. The CDR3 loop is CASRLHLANEKLFF. The CDR3 nucleotides are TGTGCCAGCAGACTACATCTAGCTAATGAAAAACTGTTTTTT.

This chain connects TRBV4-3 to TRBJ2-2, with 9 bases identical to TRBD1. V shed 6 bases, J shed 7 bases, and the junction held 9 bases outside the gene matches. From germline, CDR1 is LGHNA and CDR2 YSLEER. The CDR3 is made up of 15 amino acids. CDR3 DNA sequence: TGCGCCAGCAGTCAGTCGGACAGGGGAGTCGGGGAGCTGTTTTTT. Amino acids: CASSQSDRGVGELFF.

The chain combines TRBV29-1 with TRBJ1-2; 7 bases are shared with TRBD1. Trimming cost V 6 bases and J 5 bases; bases outside gene matches: 6. CDR3 length: 12 residues. The germline CDR1 and CDR2 sequences are SQVTM and ANQGSEA. CDR3 region: CSVTGAPYGYTF. DNA for the CDR3: TGCAGCGTAACAGGGGCTCCATATGGCTACACCTTC.

This clone was counted between two and nine times. The genes are TRBV7-9 and TRBJ1-4, with D unclear. V lost 1 base to trimming and J lost 5 bases, with 11 bases between them. The CDR3 length is 15 residues. In germline, CDR1 is SEHNR, CDR2 FQNEAQ (reference sequence). The CDR3 loop reads CASSLVAEGNEKLFF. CDR3 nucleotide sequence: TGTGCCAGCAGCTTAGTGGCGGAGGGCAATGAAAAACTGTTTTTT.

The chain has TRBV15 and TRBJ2-7, with D tentatively TRBD2 (6 bases). The length of the CDR3 is 14 residues. V dropped 0 bases and J dropped 3 bases, with 9 bases sitting between them. Germline-derived CDR1 and CDR2 are LNHNV and YYDKDF (reference sequence). Here the CDR3 DNA reads TGTGCCACCAGCAGAGATACGGACTACTACGAGCAGTACTTC. Protein: CATSRDTDYYEQYF.

The chain is built from TRBV5-4 and TRBJ1-1, with 7 bases aligning to TRBD1. Unmatched junction bases numbered 6, after V lost 3 bases and J lost 1 base. The CDR3 is made up of 15 amino acids. The germline gives CDR1 SGHNT, CDR2 YYREEE (reference sequence). The CDR3 DNA follows: TGTGCCAGCAGCTCTTGGACAGGCACGAACACTGAAGCTTTCTTT. Its translation: CASSSWTGTNTEAFF.

This clone appeared a single time. V and J are TRBV11-2 and TRBJ2-7, with 8 bases matching TRBD1. The CDR3 has 14 amino acids. J lost 3 bases, V lost 4 bases, and 5 bases had no gene match. Germline V gene data show CDR1 as SGHAT and CDR2 as FQNNGV. For the CDR3, the DNA is TGTGCCAGCAGCTATCGGACAGGGCTCTACGAGCAGTACTTC. Protein product: CASSYRTGLYEQYF.

This clone was seen many times. The genes are TRBV4-2 and TRBJ1-2, with TRBD1 matching 8 bases. Trimming took 1 base from V and 1 from J; bases not matched to a gene: 20. CDR1 is LGHNA, CDR2 YNFKEQ, per germline. The CDR3 totals 21 residues. DNA for the CDR3: TGTGCCAGCAGCCAAGGCCATTCTCCCGGGACAGGATCTAGAAGTAACTATGGCTACACCTTC. As protein: CASSQGHSPGTGSRSNYGYTF.

The V gene is TRBV7-9, the J gene TRBJ2-1; 9 nucleotides match TRBD1. CDR1 and CDR2 from the germline V gene are SEHNR and FQNEAQ (reference sequence). The CDR3 loop spans 14 amino acids. J lost 8 bases, V lost 7 bases, and 9 bases had no gene match. CDR3 sequence reads: CASTSGTGNDEQFF. Written as DNA, the CDR3 is TGTGCCAGCACCTCCGGGACAGGGAACGATGAGCAGTTCTTC.

This sequence joins TRBV9 and TRBJ2-3; 9 bases are a match to TRBD2. Per germline, CDR1 SGDLS and CDR2 YYNGEE. V was clipped by 4 bases and J by 3 bases; unmatched bases: 6. The CDR3 totals 15 residues. This CDR3 reads CASSFRLAETDTQYF. The CDR3 nucleotides read TGTGCCAGCAGCTTTCGACTAGCGGAAACAGATACGCAGTATTTT.

The rearrangement uses TRBV19 and TRBJ2-1, with 7 nucleotides matching TRBD1. After removal of 3 bases from V and 7 bases from J, the junction contained 9 bases not matched to a gene. Germline values: CDR1 LNHDA, CDR2 SQIVND (reference sequence). This CDR3 has 15 amino acids. CDR3 nucleotide sequence: TGTGCCAGTAGTATCGACAGGGAACGGTGGAATGAGCAGTTCTTC. It encodes CASSIDRERWNEQFF.

The rearrangement links TRBV19 to TRBJ1-2, with a weak D call TRBD1 (6 bases). CDR3 length equals 12 residues. The germline V gene encodes CDR1 LNHDA and CDR2 SQIVND (reference sequence). The V end was cut by 9 bases, the J end by 3 bases, with 11 bases between. The CDR3 region is CASGTSYYGYTF. Here the CDR3 DNA reads TGTGCCAGCGGGACATCCTACTATGGCTACACCTTC.

The chain uses TRBV27 and TRBJ2-7, with 8 positions matching TRBD2. CDR3 length: 17 amino acids. J was trimmed by 6 bases and V by 5 bases; bases with no gene match: 18. Germline-derived CDR1 and CDR2 are MNHEY and SMNVEV (reference sequence). CDR3 sequence: CASSPPEGLGSGSEQYF. The DNA of the CDR3 is TGTGCCAGCAGTCCGCCAGAGGGACTAGGATCGGGCTCCGAGCAGTACTTC.

The chain carries TRBV19 and TRBJ1-2; a possible D gene is TRBD1 (6 bases). The ends were cut back, 2 bases at V and 6 bases at J, with 10 bases in the middle. In germline, CDR1 is LNHDA, CDR2 SQIVND (reference sequence). The CDR3 runs 13 residues. This CDR3 is CASSIMDSHGYTF. Written as DNA, the CDR3 is TGTGCCAGTAGTATAATGGACAGTCATGGCTACACCTTC.

The rearrangement links TRBV6-2 or TRBV6-3 to TRBJ1-2, with 7 nucleotides matching TRBD1. The CDR3 loop spans 13 amino acids. V was clipped by 4 bases and J by 5 bases; unmatched bases: 4. Germline assignment: CDR1 MNHEY and CDR2 SVGEGT. DNA of the CDR3: TGTGCCAGCAGTTCAACAGGGGATTATGGCTACACCTTC. This translates into CASSSTGDYGYTF.

V gene TRBV6-2 or TRBV6-3 combines with J gene TRBJ1-5; 7 nucleotides line up with TRBD1. CDR1 is MNHEY and CDR2 is SVGEGT in the germline V gene. The CDR3 has 16 amino acids. After removal of 2 bases from V and 7 bases from J, the junction contained 11 bases not matched to a gene. The CDR3 reads CASSYRGQAWGQPQHF. The DNA of the CDR3 is TGTGCCAGCAGTTACCGCGGACAGGCGTGGGGACAGCCCCAGCATTTT.

The rearrangement links TRBV10-2 to TRBJ1-1; weak D call: TRBD1 (5 bases). V shed 5 bases and J shed 4 bases, with 20 bases lying between them. CDR1 is WSHSY, CDR2 SAAADI, per germline. CDR3 length: 16 residues. DNA of the CDR3: TGCGCCAGCAGTCCGGGGGTTAGCGGCGGCGTCACTGAAGCTTTCTTT. It translates to CASSPGVSGGVTEAFF.

The rearrangement uses TRBV4-2 and TRBJ2-3; a possible D gene is TRBD2 (6 bases). Trimming pared 0 bases from V and 3 bases from J, leaving 7 bases between. The CDR3 runs 14 residues. Germline-derived CDR1 and CDR2 are LGHNA and YNFKEQ. CDR3 protein: CASSQEGGTDTQYF. In DNA form, the CDR3 reads TGTGCCAGCAGCCAAGAGGGGGGTACAGATACGCAGTATTTT.